The clone carrying this TCR beta chain was counted a few times. This sample was included in a study of identical twins. TCRdb passed the 5' RACE reads through MiXCR, listing each CDR3 protein once. The data contain roughly 770,000 distinct CDR3 sequences, 15% to 20% of them singletons. Trimming stripped 3 bases from V and 9 bases from J, with 21 bases between. This CDR3 is 15 amino acids long. CDR1 is SGHTA, CDR2 FQGNSA, per germline. The same data also went into a second study, on T cells expressing NK-cell markers. From that report: Seven HCMV-seropositive donors and one seronegative donor made up the eight sequenced donors.

The chain has TRBV7-2 and TRBJ2-7, with D perhaps matching TRBD1 (6 bases). This TCR was recovered from a woman between 18 and 29 years old in good health. The specimen sequenced was PBMCs. CDR3 residues: CASSFKDRTSSGQYF. CDR3 bases: TGTGCCAGCAGCTTCAAAGACAGGACGTCCTCTGGGCAGTACTTC.